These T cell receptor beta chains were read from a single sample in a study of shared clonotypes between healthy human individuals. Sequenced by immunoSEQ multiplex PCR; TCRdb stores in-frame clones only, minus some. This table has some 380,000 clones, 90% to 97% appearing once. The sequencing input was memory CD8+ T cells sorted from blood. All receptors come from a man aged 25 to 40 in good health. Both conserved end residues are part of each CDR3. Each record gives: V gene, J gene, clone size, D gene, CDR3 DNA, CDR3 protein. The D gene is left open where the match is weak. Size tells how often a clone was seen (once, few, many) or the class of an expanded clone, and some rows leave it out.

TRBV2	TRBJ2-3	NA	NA	TGTGCCAGCAGTGCGGAATTCAGCACAGATACGCAGTATTTT	CASSAEFSTDTQYF
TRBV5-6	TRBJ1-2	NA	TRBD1	TGTGCCAGCAGCCCCGTGGGACAGGGGAGGTATGGCTACACCTTC	CASSPVGQGRYGYTF
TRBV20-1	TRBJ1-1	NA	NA	TGCAGTGCGACAAGGGTAACTGAAGCTTTCTTT	CSATRVTEAFF
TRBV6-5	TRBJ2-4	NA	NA	TGTGCCAGCAGTTACGGGTGGGGTGACATTCAGTACTTC	CASSYGWGDIQYF
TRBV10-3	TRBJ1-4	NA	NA	TGTGCCATCAGTGAGTCCAGGGATGAAAAACTGTTTTTT	CAISESRDEKLFF
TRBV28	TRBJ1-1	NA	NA	TGTGCCAGCAGTCCAAGCGGTGTGTGGGGGGACACTGAAGCTTTCTTT	CASSPSGVWGDTEAFF
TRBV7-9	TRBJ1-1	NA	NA	TGTGCCAGCAGCTTACAGGTGAACACTGAAGCTTTCTTT	CASSLQVNTEAFF
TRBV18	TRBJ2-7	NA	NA	TGTGCCAGCTCGGTCCGGGAGATTTACGAGCAGTACTTC	CASSVREIYEQYF
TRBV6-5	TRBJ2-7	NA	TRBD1	TGTGCCAGCAGGTCGCACAGGGGGCCCCCCTACGAGCAGTACTTC	CASRSHRGPPYEQYF
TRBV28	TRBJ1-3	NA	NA	TGTGCCAGCAGTTTCTACACAGGGATAGCTTCTGGAAACACCATATATTTT	CASSFYTGIASGNTIYF
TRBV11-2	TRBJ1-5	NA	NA	TGTGCCAGCAGCCTCGAGGGAGGGCAGCCCCAGCATTTT	CASSLEGGQPQHF
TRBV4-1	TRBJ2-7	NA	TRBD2	TGCGCCAGCAGCCACCACTCAGCGGGAGGGAGGGAGCAGTACTTC	CASSHHSAGGREQYF
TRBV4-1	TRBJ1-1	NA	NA	TGCGCCAGCAGCCGCGAAGGGGGGGCAGCTTTCTTT	CASSREGGAAFF
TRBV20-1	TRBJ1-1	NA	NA	TGCAGTGCTAGAGCCACTGAAGCTTTCTTT	CSARATEAFF
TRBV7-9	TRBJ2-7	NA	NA	TGTGCCAGCAGCCCCCGGGGGCCGTCCTACGAGCAGTACTTC	CASSPRGPSYEQYF
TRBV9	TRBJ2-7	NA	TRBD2	TGTGCCAGCAGTAGCGGGAGGGACTCCTACGAGCAGTACTTC	CASSSGRDSYEQYF
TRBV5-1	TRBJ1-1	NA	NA	TGCGCCAGCAGCTTGGCCGGGCGAGGGAGCACTGAAGCTTTCTTT	CASSLAGRGSTEAFF
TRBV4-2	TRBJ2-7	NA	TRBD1	TGTGCCAGCAGCCAGCCGGGACAGGACTACGAGCAGTACTTC	CASSQPGQDYEQYF
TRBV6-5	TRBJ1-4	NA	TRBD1	TGTGCCAGCAGTTACCGGACAGGGGGTGAAAAACTGTTTTTT	CASSYRTGGEKLFF
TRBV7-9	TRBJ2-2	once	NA	TGTGCCAGCAGCCACTGGAAAACACCCGCCGTGGCGGAGCTGTTTTTT	CASSHWKTPAVAELFF
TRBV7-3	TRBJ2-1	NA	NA	TGTGCCAGCAGCTCAGGGTATGAGCAGTTCTTC	CASSSGYEQFF
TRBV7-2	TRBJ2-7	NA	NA	TGTGCCAGCAGCTTAGGGACGACAGTGGCCTACGAGCAGTACTTC	CASSLGTTVAYEQYF
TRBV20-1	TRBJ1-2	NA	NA	TGCAGCCCCATTAGGGGCTACACCTTC	CSPIRGYTF
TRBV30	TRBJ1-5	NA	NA	TGTGCCTGGAGTGTACAAGGGGATCAGCCCCAGCATTTT	CAWSVQGDQPQHF
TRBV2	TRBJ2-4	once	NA	TGTGCCAGCAGTGCCTCCCCTCTCTACATTCAGTACTTC	CASSASPLYIQYF
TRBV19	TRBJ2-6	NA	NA	TGTGCCAGTAGTTCAGGGGCCTCTGGGGCCAACGTCCTGACTTTC	CASSSGASGANVLTF
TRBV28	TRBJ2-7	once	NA	TGTGCCAGCAGCTCTACCGGGCAATCCTACGAGCAGTACTTC	CASSSTGQSYEQYF
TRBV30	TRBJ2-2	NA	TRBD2	TGTGCCTGGAGTGTATTAGCGGGAGCCACCGGGGAGCTGTTTTTT	CAWSVLAGATGELFF
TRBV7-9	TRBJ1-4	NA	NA	TGTGCCAGCAGCTTAGACGTCCTTAATGAAAAACTGTTTTTT	CASSLDVLNEKLFF
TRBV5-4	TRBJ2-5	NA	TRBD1	TGTGCCAGCAGCTTAGCCACCCAGGGGGCCCCGCAGTACTTC	CASSLATQGAPQYF
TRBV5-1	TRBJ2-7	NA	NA	TGCGCCAGCAGCAACAGTTTTCCTTCCTACGAGCAGTACTTC	CASSNSFPSYEQYF
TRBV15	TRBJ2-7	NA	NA	TGTGCCACCAGCAGAGATATAGTTCTAGCAAACTACGAGCAGTACTTC	CATSRDIVLANYEQYF
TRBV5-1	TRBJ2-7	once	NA	TGCGCCAGCAGCTTGGCGGGGGACGAGCAGTACTTC	CASSLAGDEQYF
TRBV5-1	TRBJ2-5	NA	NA	TGCGCCAGCAGCGTCGGCGAGACCCAGTACTTC	CASSVGETQYF
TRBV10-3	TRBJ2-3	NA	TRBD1	TGTGCCATCAGGGCTACAGGGGGCCTGACAGATACGCAGTATTTT	CAIRATGGLTDTQYF
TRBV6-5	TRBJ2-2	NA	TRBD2	TGTGCCAGCAGTGGACTAGCGGGAGCCACCGGGGAGCTGTTTTTT	CASSGLAGATGELFF
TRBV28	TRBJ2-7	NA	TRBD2	TGTGCCAGCAGTTCTAGGACTAGCCCAAGATACGAGCAGTACTTC	CASSSRTSPRYEQYF
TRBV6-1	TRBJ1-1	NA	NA	TGTGCCAGCAGTGATAAGGGGGAAGCTTTCTTT	CASSDKGEAFF
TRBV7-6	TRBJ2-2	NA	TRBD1	TGTGCCAGTTCGGGACAGGGAGGCACCGGGGAGCTGTTTTTT	CASSGQGGTGELFF
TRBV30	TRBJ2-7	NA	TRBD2	TGTGCAGCTAGCGGCGCCTACGAGCAGTACTTC	CAASGAYEQYF
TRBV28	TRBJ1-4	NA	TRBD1	TGTGCCAGCAGCACAGGGGGTACTAATGAAAAACTGTTTTTT	CASSTGGTNEKLFF
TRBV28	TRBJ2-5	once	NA	TGTGCCAGCAGCCCACCCTCAACAGGAGGAGAGACCCAGTACTTC	CASSPPSTGGETQYF
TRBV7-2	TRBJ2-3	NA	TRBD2	TGTGCCAGCAGCTTTAGCGGGTTAAGGGCAGATACGCAGTATTTT	CASSFSGLRADTQYF
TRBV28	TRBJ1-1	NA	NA	TGTGCCAGCGGGGACTTCACTGAAGCTTTCTTT	CASGDFTEAFF
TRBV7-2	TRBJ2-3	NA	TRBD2	TGTGCCAGCAGCTTAAGCGGGAGAAGCACAGATACGCAGTATTTT	CASSLSGRSTDTQYF
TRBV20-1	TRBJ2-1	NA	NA	TGCAGTGCTAGTAGGGGAAATGAGCAGTTCTTC	CSASRGNEQFF
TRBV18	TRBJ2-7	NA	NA	TGTGCCAGCTCACCGCAGGAATCGTACGAGCAGTACTTC	CASSPQESYEQYF
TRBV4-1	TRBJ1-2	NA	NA	TGCGCCAGCGAGAAGGACAACTATGGCTACACCTTC	CASEKDNYGYTF
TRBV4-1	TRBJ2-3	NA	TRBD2	TGCGCCAGCAGCCAGTTGGGACTAGCGTCCCCAGATACGCAGTATTTT	CASSQLGLASPDTQYF
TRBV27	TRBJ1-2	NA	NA	TGTGCCAGCAGCTACGGGGGGGACCGCTATGGCTACACCTTC	CASSYGGDRYGYTF
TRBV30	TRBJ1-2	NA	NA	TGTGCCTGGAGTGCGGGGTGGGGGTCGACTAACTATGGCTACACCTTC	CAWSAGWGSTNYGYTF
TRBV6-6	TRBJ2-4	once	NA	TGTGCCAGCAGCTCCGAGGGGTACAAAAACATTCAGTACTTC	CASSSEGYKNIQYF
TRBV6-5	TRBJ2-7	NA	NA	TGTGCCAGCAGTTACTCTCTGAAGGGCTACGAGCAGTACTTC	CASSYSLKGYEQYF
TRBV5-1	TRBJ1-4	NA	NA	TGCGCCAGCAGACAGGGACCTGAAAAACTGTTTTTT	CASRQGPEKLFF
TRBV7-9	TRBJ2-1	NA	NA	TGTGCCAGCAGCCAATCCAGGCGGCGCTCCTACAATGAGCAGTTCTTC	CASSQSRRRSYNEQFF
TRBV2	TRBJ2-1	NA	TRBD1	TGTGCCAGCAGTGCTGCCCCACAGGGGTGGAATGAGCAGTTCTTC	CASSAAPQGWNEQFF
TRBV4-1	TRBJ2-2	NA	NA	TGCGCCAGCAGCCAAGGACAGTACACCGGGGAGCTGTTTTTT	CASSQGQYTGELFF